Listed below are T cell receptor beta chains from one sample, sequenced in a study of CD8 T cells in Susac syndrome. TCRdb reprocessed the immunoSEQ multiplex PCR reads with MiXCR, giving one entry per CDR3 protein. Among over 350,000 distinct CDR3 sequences listed, 85% were seen once. The sequenced material came from CD8+ T cells from PBMCs. These receptors originate from a human donor with multiple sclerosis. CDR3s include the opening cysteine and the closing phenylalanine or tryptophan.

CDR3 protein: CASSPWGGAIADTQYF; J gene: TRBJ2-3; V gene: TRBV7-9
CDR3 protein: CASSLGNRDRNTEAFF; J gene: TRBJ1-1; V gene: TRBV5-6
CDR3 protein: CASSVDHEGSSYNEQFF; J gene: TRBJ2-1; V gene: TRBV9
CDR3 protein: CASSQGAGASDTQYF; J gene: TRBJ2-3; V gene: TRBV14
CDR3 protein: CASMRGQGEKLFF; J gene: TRBJ1-4; V gene: TRBV2
CDR3 protein: CASSYGQEQYF; J gene: TRBJ2-7; V gene: TRBV27
CDR3 protein: CASSPRLAGVKGEQFF; J gene: TRBJ2-1; V gene: TRBV7-3
CDR3 protein: CASTMDGMNTEAFF; J gene: TRBJ1-1; V gene: TRBV6-1
CDR3 protein: CASSYSTGLMNTEAFF; J gene: TRBJ1-1; V gene: TRBV6-5
CDR3 protein: CASSHGTTYNEQFF; J gene: TRBJ2-1; V gene: TRBV12-3/TRBV12-4
CDR3 protein: CSADDANTGELFF; J gene: TRBJ2-2; V gene: TRBV29-1
CDR3 protein: CASTNSPRNHEQYF; J gene: TRBJ2-7; V gene: TRBV28
CDR3 protein: CASSRWELNQPQHF; J gene: TRBJ1-5; V gene: TRBV27
CDR3 protein: CSVDQPRTVPYGHYNEQFF; J gene: TRBJ2-1; V gene: TRBV29-1
CDR3 protein: CASSGYGNEQFF; J gene: TRBJ2-1; V gene: TRBV10-1
CDR3 protein: CASRQAGEQFF; J gene: TRBJ2-1; V gene: TRBV6-5
CDR3 protein: CASSLEVGNEKLFF; J gene: TRBJ1-4; V gene: TRBV5-4
CDR3 protein: CASSSGAPLSNQPQHF; J gene: TRBJ1-5; V gene: TRBV7-8
CDR3 protein: CASSRFSHNEQFF; J gene: TRBJ2-1; V gene: TRBV28
CDR3 protein: CAWSVLGSQNYGYTF; J gene: TRBJ1-2; V gene: TRBV30
CDR3 protein: CASSPDDFDYNEQFF; J gene: TRBJ2-1; V gene: TRBV7-8
CDR3 protein: CASSPRTASYEQYF; J gene: TRBJ2-7; V gene: TRBV28
CDR3 protein: CASSEDRGHYNEQFF; J gene: TRBJ2-1; V gene: TRBV5-1
CDR3 protein: CASSTGQGTDTQYF; J gene: TRBJ2-3; V gene: TRBV6-6
CDR3 protein: CASIPRRNTGELFF; J gene: TRBJ2-2; V gene: TRBV2
CDR3 protein: CASSLVGGPNEQYF; J gene: TRBJ2-7; V gene: TRBV27
CDR3 protein: CASKGFTENTEAFF; J gene: TRBJ1-1; V gene: TRBV19
CDR3 protein: CATSERGSGNQPQHF; J gene: TRBJ1-5; V gene: TRBV28
CDR3 protein: CASSKGLAEAFF; J gene: TRBJ1-1; V gene: TRBV6-1
CDR3 protein: CSARDLSAGAYNEQFF; J gene: TRBJ2-1; V gene: TRBV20-1
CDR3 protein: CASSHPGPGDEKLFF; J gene: TRBJ1-4; V gene: TRBV3-1
CDR3 protein: CASRGLAGFYNEQFF; J gene: TRBJ2-1; V gene: TRBV3-1
CDR3 protein: CASSLGGYGTEAFF; J gene: TRBJ1-1; V gene: TRBV27
CDR3 protein: CSVGRTGTGGIEQYF; J gene: TRBJ2-7; V gene: TRBV29-1
CDR3 protein: CASSDRTVGELFF; J gene: TRBJ2-2; V gene: TRBV25-1
CDR3 protein: CSVSTGGIYEQYF; J gene: TRBJ2-7; V gene: TRBV29-1
CDR3 protein: CASRGGTEKLFF; J gene: TRBJ1-4; V gene: TRBV27
CDR3 protein: CASSLKETYEQYF; J gene: TRBJ2-7; V gene: TRBV27
CDR3 protein: CASSSGAQGEKLFF; J gene: TRBJ2-2; V gene: TRBV12-3/TRBV12-4
CDR3 protein: CASSVAWGEREGLNEQFF; J gene: TRBJ2-1; V gene: TRBV9